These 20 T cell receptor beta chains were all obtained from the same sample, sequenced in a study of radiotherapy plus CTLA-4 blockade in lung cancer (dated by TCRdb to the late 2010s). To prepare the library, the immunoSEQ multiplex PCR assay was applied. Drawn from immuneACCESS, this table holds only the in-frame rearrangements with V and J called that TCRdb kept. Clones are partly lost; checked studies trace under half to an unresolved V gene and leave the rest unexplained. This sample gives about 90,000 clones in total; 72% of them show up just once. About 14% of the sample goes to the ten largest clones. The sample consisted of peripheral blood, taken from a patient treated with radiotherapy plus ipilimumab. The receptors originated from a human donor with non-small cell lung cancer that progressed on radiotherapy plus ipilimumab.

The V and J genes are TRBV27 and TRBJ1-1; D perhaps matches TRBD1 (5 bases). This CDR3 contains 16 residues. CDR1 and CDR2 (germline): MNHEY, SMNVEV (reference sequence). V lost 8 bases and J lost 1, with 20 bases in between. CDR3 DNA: TGTGCCAGCTATCCGACTTTGGGGAGGGGGAACACTGAAGCTTTCTTT. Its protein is CASYPTLGRGNTEAFF.

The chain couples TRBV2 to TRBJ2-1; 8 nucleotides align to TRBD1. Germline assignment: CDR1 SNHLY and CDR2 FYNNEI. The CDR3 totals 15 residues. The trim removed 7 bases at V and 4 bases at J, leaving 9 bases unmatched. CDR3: CASNPGQAGYNEQFF. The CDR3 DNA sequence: TGTGCCAGCAACCCGGGACAGGCGGGATACAATGAGCAGTTCTTC.

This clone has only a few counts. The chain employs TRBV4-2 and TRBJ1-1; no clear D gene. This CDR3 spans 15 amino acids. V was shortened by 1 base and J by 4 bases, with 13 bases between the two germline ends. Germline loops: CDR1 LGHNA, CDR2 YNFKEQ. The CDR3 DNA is TGTGCCAGCAGCCAAGTTGAGTTCCAAGGCACTGAAGCTTTCTTT. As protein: CASSQVEFQGTEAFF.

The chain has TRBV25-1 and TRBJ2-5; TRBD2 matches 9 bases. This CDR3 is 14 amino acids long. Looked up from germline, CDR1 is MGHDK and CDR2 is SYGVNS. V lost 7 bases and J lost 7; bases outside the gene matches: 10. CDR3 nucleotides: TGTGCCAGCAAACCGGGACTAGCACCATCGACCCAGTACTTC. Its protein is CASKPGLAPSTQYF.

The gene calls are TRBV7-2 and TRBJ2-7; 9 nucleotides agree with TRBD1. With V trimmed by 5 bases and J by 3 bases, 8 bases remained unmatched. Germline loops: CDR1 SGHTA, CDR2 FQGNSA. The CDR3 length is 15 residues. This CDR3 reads CASSRGRGQGYEQYF. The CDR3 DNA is TGTGCCAGCAGCCGGGGGCGGGGACAGGGCTACGAGCAGTACTTC.

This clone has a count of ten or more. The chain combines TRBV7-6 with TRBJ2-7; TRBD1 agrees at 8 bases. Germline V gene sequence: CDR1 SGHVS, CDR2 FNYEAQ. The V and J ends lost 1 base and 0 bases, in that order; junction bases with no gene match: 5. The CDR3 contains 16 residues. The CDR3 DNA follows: TGTGCCAGCAGCTTAGGGATGACAGGGGCCTCCTACGAGCAGTACTTC. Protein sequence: CASSLGMTGASYEQYF.

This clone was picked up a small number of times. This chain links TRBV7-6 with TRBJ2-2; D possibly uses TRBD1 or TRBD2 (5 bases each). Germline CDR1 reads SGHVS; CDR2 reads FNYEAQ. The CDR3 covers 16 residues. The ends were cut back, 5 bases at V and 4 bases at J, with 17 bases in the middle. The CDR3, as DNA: TGTGCCAGCAGCCCAACATGGGGGTCGGGCACCGGGGAGCTGTTTTTT. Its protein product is CASSPTWGSGTGELFF.

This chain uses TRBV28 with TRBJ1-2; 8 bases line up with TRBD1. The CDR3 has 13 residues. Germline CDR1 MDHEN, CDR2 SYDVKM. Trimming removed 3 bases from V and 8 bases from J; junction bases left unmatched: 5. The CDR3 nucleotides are TGTGCCAGCAGTTTGGACAGGGAAAGAGGCTACACCTTC. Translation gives CASSLDRERGYTF.

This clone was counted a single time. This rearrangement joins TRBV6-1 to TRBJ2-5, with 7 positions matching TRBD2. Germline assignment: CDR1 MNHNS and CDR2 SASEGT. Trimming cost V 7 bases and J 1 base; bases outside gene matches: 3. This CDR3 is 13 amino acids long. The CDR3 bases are TGTGCCAGCAATGGACTAGGCCAAGAGACCCAGTACTTC. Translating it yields CASNGLGQETQYF.

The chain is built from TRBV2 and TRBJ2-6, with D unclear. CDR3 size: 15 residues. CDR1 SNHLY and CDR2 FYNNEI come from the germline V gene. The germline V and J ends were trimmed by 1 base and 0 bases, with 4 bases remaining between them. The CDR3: CASSEDFSGANVLTF. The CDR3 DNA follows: TGTGCCAGCAGTGAAGATTTCTCTGGGGCCAACGTCCTGACTTTC.

CDR3 nucleotide sequence: TGTGCCAGCAGCTTAGCGACTAGCGGGAGACGGAGCGAGCAGTACTTC. It specifies CASSLATSGRRSEQYF. The gene calls are TRBV11-2 and TRBJ2-7, with 12 bases aligning to TRBD2. The germline CDR1 and CDR2 sequences are SGHAT and FQNNGV. V trimming: 1 base; J trimming: 6 bases; junction bases outside the gene matches: 7. CDR3 length: 16 amino acids.

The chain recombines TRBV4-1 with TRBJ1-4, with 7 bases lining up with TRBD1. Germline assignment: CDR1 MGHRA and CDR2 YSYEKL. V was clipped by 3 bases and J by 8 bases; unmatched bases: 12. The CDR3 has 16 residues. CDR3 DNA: TGCGCCAGCAGCCAGGCCACAGGGGCCCCAGCCGAAAAACTGTTTTTT. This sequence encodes CASSQATGAPAEKLFF.

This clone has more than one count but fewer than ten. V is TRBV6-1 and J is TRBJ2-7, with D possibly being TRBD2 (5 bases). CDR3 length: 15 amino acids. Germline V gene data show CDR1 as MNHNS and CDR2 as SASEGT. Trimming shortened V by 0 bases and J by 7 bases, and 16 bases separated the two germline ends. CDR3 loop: CASSEAHGGGREQYF. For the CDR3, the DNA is TGTGCCAGCAGTGAAGCTCACGGCGGTGGGAGAGAGCAGTACTTC.

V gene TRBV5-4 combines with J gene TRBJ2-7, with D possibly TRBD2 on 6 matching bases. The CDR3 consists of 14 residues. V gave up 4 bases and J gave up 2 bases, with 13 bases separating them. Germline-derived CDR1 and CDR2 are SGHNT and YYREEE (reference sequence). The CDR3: CASSPSGLTYEQYF. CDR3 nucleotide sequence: TGTGCCAGCAGCCCTTCGGGACTCACCTACGAGCAGTACTTC.

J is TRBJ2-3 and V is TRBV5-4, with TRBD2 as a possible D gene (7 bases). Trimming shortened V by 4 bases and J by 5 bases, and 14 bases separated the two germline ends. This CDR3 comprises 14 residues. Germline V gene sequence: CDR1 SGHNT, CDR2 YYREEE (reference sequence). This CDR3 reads CASSRRGGLDTQYF. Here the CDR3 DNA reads TGTGCCAGCAGCCGGAGGGGGGGGTTAGATACGCAGTATTTT.

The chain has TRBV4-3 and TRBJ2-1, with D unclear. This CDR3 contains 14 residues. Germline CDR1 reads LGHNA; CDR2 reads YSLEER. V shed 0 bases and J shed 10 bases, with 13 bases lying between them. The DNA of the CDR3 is TGCGCCAGCAGCCAAGATAGTCCCCGACCCGAGCAGTTCTTC. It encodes CASSQDSPRPEQFF.

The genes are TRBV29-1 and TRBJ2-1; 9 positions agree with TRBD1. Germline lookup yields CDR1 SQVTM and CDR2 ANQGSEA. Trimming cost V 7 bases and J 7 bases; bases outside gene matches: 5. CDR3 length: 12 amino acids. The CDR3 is CSADRGRNEQFF. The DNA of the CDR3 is TGCAGCGCCGACAGGGGGAGAAATGAGCAGTTCTTC.

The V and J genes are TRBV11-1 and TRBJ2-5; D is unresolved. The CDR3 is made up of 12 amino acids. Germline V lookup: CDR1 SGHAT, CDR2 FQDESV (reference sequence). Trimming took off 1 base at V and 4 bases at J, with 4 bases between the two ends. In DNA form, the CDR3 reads TGTGCCAGCAGCTTAGACGGAGAGACCCAGTACTTC. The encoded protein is CASSLDGETQYF. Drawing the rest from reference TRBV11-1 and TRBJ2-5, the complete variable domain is EAEVAQSPRYKITEKSQAVAFWCDPISGHATLYWYRQILGQGPELLVQFQDESVVDDSQLPKDRFSAERLKGVDSTLKIQPAELGDSAMYLCASSLDGETQYFGPGTRLLVL.

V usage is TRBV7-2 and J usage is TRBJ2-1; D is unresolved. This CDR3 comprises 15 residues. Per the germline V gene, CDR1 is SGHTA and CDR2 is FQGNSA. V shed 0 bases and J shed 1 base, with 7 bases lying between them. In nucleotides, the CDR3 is TGTGCCAGCAGCTTAGCAGGGCGGTCCTACAATGAGCAGTTCTTC. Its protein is CASSLAGRSYNEQFF.

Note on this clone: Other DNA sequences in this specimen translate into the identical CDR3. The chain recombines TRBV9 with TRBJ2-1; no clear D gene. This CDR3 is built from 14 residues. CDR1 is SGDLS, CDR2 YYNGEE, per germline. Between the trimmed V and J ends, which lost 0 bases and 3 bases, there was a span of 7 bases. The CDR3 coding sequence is TGTGCCAGCAGCGTAGAGGGCGGCTACAATGAGCAGTTCTTC. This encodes CASSVEGGYNEQFF.